Each of the 11 T cell receptor beta chains below was sequenced from the same sample in a study of prognosis after radiotherapy for stage I lung cancer. Template was genomic DNA; TCR beta CDR3 amplified in two multiplex PCR rounds. Used in first-round PCR were primers specific to each TRBV and TRBJ gene. TCRdb redid the calling of the multiplex PCR reads with MiXCR, one entry per CDR3 protein. The table lists about 47,000 distinct CDR3 sequences, under 45% of them singletons. Material: PBMCs, obtained before or after stereotactic body radiation therapy (not recorded which). All receptors come from a donor over 45 with non-small cell lung cancer.

A word on this clonotype: This may be a read error: a much more frequent sequence differs by one nucleotide. The chain has TRBV28 and TRBJ1-1; D not certain. V lost 8 bases and J 5 bases, leaving 12 bases between the germline ends. This CDR3 is 12 amino acids long. Germline CDR1 reads MDHEN; CDR2 reads SYDVKM. DNA for the CDR3: TGTGCCAGCCATGACTCATGGACTGAAGCTTTCTTT. This gives the protein CASHDSWTEAFF.

There are many counts of this clonotype. The rearrangement uses TRBV19 and TRBJ1-5; 7 bases are a match to TRBD1. The CDR3 contains 16 residues. The germline CDR1 and CDR2 sequences are LNHDA and SQIVND (reference sequence). With 3 bases clipped from V and 4 bases from J, the junction kept 9 bases outside the gene matches. CDR3 coding DNA: TGTGCCAGTAGTATCAGGCAGACGACAGGGAATCAGCCCCAGCATTTT. It codes for CASSIRQTTGNQPQHF.

Many counts were recorded for this clonotype. The rearrangement links TRBV7-9 to TRBJ2-5; TRBD2 agrees at 12 bases. The CDR3 extends over 19 amino acids. The V gene's germline CDR1 is SEHNR and CDR2 FQNEAQ (reference sequence). V lost 2 bases, J lost 10 bases, and 20 bases stayed unmatched. The CDR3 loop is CASSLWATSGSSSGPGQYF. The CDR3 DNA is TGTGCCAGCAGCTTATGGGCGACTAGCGGGAGTTCGTCGGGTCCGGGCCAGTACTTC.

In regard to this clonotype: A far larger clone lies a single base away; this is likely a read error. The chain employs TRBV6-2 or TRBV6-3 and TRBJ2-3; D not certain. Trimming took 4 bases from V and 0 from J, leaving 23 bases between them. This CDR3 is 19 amino acids long. Germline V gives CDR1 MNHEY, CDR2 SVGEGT. CDR3 nucleotides: TGTGCCAGCAGTTTTCCCCCAACCACTAACGGGTTTAGCACAGATACGCAGTATTTT. Its translation: CASSFPPTTNGFSTDTQYF.

This clonotype occurred many times. As DNA, the CDR3 is TGTGCCAGCAGTTTACGCTTTGGGACAGATACGCAGTATTTT. Translated: CASSLRFGTDTQYF. V usage is TRBV12-3 or TRBV12-4 and J usage is TRBJ2-3; D is uncertain. The CDR3 spans 14 residues. Trimming pared 2 bases from V and 3 bases from J, leaving 9 bases between.

As concerns this clonotype: This likely reflects a read error, since a far larger clone is one base away. The J gene is TRBJ2-3, the V gene TRBV6-4; weak D call: TRBD1 (5 bases). Germline CDR1 and CDR2: MRHNA and SNTAGT. The CDR3 covers 14 residues. The CDR3 spells CARSEVGPPDTQYF. The CDR3 DNA reads TGTGCCCGCAGTGAAGTGGGGCCGCCAGATACGCAGTATTTT.

The chain recombines TRBV19 with TRBJ2-3; possible D gene TRBD1, 5 bases. V was shortened by 7 bases and J by 7 bases, with 18 bases between the two germline ends. Germline loops: CDR1 LNHDA, CDR2 SQIVND (reference sequence). The CDR3 covers 14 residues. The CDR3 reads CASIFQGARYTQYF. CDR3 in DNA: TGTGCCAGTATATTCCAGGGTGCAAGATATACGCAGTATTTT.

This clonotype has at least ten counts. This chain joins TRBV6-1 and TRBJ2-7, with 8 nucleotides matching TRBD2. The CDR3 runs to 15 residues. In germline, CDR1 is MNHNS, CDR2 SASEGT. V shed 6 bases and J 12 bases; nucleotides not matched to a gene: 19. The CDR3 DNA sequence: TGTGCCAGCAGCCGAGGACTAGCCGACTCCGGGGGGGCGTACTTC. Amino acid sequence: CASSRGLADSGGAYF.

Many counts were recorded for this clonotype. V is TRBV27 and J is TRBJ2-7; 7 positions match TRBD2. With V trimmed by 6 bases and J by 3 bases, 14 bases remained unmatched. CDR3 length: 16 amino acids. Germline CDR1 and CDR2: MNHEY and SMNVEV (reference sequence). Here the CDR3 DNA reads TGTGCCAGCAGGTTAGGGGCCCGGGAGGCCTTCTACGAGCAGTACTTC. Translated, it gives CASRLGAREAFYEQYF.

This clonotype was counted at least ten times. V and J are TRBV2 and TRBJ2-5; D is perhaps TRBD1 (6 bases). The CDR3 is made up of 16 amino acids. The germline CDR1 and CDR2 sequences are SNHLY and FYNNEI. V was trimmed by 2 bases and J by 1 base, leaving 14 bases between them. The CDR3 sequence is CASSEIRGRSQETQYF. The DNA for the CDR3 is TGTGCCAGCAGTGAAATCAGGGGCAGATCCCAAGAGACCCAGTACTTC.

In regard to this clonotype: One end of the junction is discordant with germline, which a read error may explain. This chain joins TRBV27 and TRBJ2-1, with 12 bases identical to TRBD2. The CDR3 covers 19 residues. Germline V gives CDR1 MNHEY, CDR2 SMNVEV (reference sequence). The CDR3 is CASSFRLAGVDRSYNEKFF. CDR3 nucleotides: TGTGCCAGCAGTTTCAGACTAGCGGGAGTGGACAGATCCTACAATGAGAAGTTCTTC.